The 2 T cell receptor beta chains below were found in one sample sequenced in a study of shared clonotypes between healthy human individuals. The repertoire was sequenced with immunoSEQ multiplex PCR; TCRdb's copy has only in-frame clones and lacks some. Counted here are fewer than 1 million clones, 90% to 98% occurring once; the ten biggest clones make up about 0.25%. Naive CD8 cells, CD45RO-negative and positively selected for CCR7, excluded terminally differentiated effector memory CD45RA+ cells. Specimen: naive CD8+ T cells sorted from blood. The receptor set was obtained from a man aged 25 to 40 in good health.

The rearrangement joins TRBV25-1 to TRBJ1-4; TRBD1 matches at 10 bases. In germline, CDR1 is MGHDK, CDR2 SYGVNS. The CDR3 has 13 residues. Losses at the gene ends were 10 bases for V and 6 bases for J; bases not matched to a gene: 5. DNA of the CDR3: TGTGCCACGACAGGGGGCGGCCATGAAAAACTGTTTTTT. This codes for CATTGGGHEKLFF.

V is TRBV6-5 and J is TRBJ2-1, with D tentatively TRBD2 (5 bases). Trimming pared 10 bases from V and 6 bases from J, leaving 10 bases between. The CDR3 is 11 amino acids. Germline CDR1 is MNHEY and CDR2 is SVGAGI. The CDR3 DNA is TGTGCCACCGAGGGTGTCAATGAGCAGTTCTTC. Its protein product is CATEGVNEQFF.